These T cell receptor beta chains were read from a single sample in a study of blood T cell repertoires in COVID-19. The assay was immunoSEQ multiplex PCR, and TCRdb's table has in-frame clones only and misses some. This table holds 75,000 to 90,000 clones, roughly 80% found once. Sequencing used peripheral blood. The receptors come from a woman aged 40 to 50 with active or convalescent COVID-19. Each CDR3 is given with its conserved first and last residue. The order of the fields is J gene, D gene, clone size, V gene, CDR3 protein, CDR3 DNA. D genes are given only for firm matches. Clone size is given for some rows only: seen once, a few or many times, or a class if the clone is expanded.

j_gene: TRBJ2-3; d_gene: TRBD2; abundance: .; v_gene: TRBV6-1; CDR3aa: CASSEKLAGSTDTQYF; CDR3nt: TGTGCCAGCAGTGAAAAGCTAGCGGGTAGCACAGATACGCAGTATTTT
j_gene: TRBJ2-2; d_gene: .; abundance: .; v_gene: TRBV4-3; CDR3aa: CASSRGAGSGELFF; CDR3nt: TGCGCCAGCAGCCGAGGGGCGGGGTCCGGGGAGCTGTTTTTT
j_gene: TRBJ1-6; d_gene: .; abundance: .; v_gene: TRBV7-2; CDR3aa: CAAGSFNSPLHF; CDR3nt: TGTGCCGCGGGGTCTTTTAATTCACCCCTCCACTTT
j_gene: TRBJ2-7; d_gene: TRBD2; abundance: .; v_gene: TRBV4-3; CDR3aa: CASSQDGTIRDGNSYEQYF; CDR3nt: TGCGCCAGCAGCCAAGATGGGACTATCCGGGACGGCAACTCCTACGAGCAGTACTTC
j_gene: TRBJ1-2; d_gene: TRBD1; abundance: .; v_gene: TRBV10-3; CDR3aa: CASASGTDNYGYTF; CDR3nt: TGTGCCAGCGCTTCCGGGACAGATAACTATGGCTACACCTTC
j_gene: TRBJ1-1; d_gene: TRBD1; abundance: many; v_gene: TRBV7-9; CDR3aa: CASSARDREGSEAFF; CDR3nt: TGTGCCAGCAGCGCCAGGGACAGGGAGGGGTCTGAAGCTTTCTTT
j_gene: TRBJ2-1; d_gene: .; abundance: .; v_gene: TRBV7-8; CDR3aa: CASSDRGGEQFF; CDR3nt: TGTGCCAGCAGCGACCGAGGGGGTGAGCAGTTCTTC
j_gene: TRBJ2-3; d_gene: .; abundance: .; v_gene: TRBV6-2/TRBV6-3; CDR3aa: CASSAYLGNTQYF; CDR3nt: TGTGCCAGCAGTGCGTACCTCGGTAATACGCAGTATTTT
j_gene: TRBJ1-1; d_gene: .; abundance: .; v_gene: TRBV4-2; CDR3aa: CASSQVSGLQGNTEAFF; CDR3nt: TGTGCCAGCAGCCAAGTCTCGGGATTACAAGGGAACACTGAAGCTTTCTTT
j_gene: TRBJ1-2; d_gene: TRBD1; abundance: .; v_gene: TRBV30; CDR3aa: CAWSVQGQGYYGYTF; CDR3nt: TGTGCCTGGAGTGTTCAGGGACAGGGATACTATGGCTACACCTTC
j_gene: TRBJ2-1; d_gene: TRBD1; abundance: few; v_gene: TRBV7-8; CDR3aa: CASSLVRTGDNEQFF; CDR3nt: TGTGCCAGCAGTCTAGTCAGGACAGGGGACAATGAGCAGTTCTTC
j_gene: TRBJ2-1; d_gene: TRBD1; abundance: .; v_gene: TRBV28; CDR3aa: CASSEGGQVYNEQFF; CDR3nt: TGTGCCAGCAGTGAGGGGGGACAGGTTTACAATGAGCAGTTCTTC
j_gene: TRBJ2-7; d_gene: .; abundance: .; v_gene: TRBV4-1; CDR3aa: CASSQVSWQDSVSSYEQYF; CDR3nt: TGCGCCAGCAGCCAAGTAAGTTGGCAAGACAGTGTCAGCTCCTACGAGCAGTACTTC
j_gene: TRBJ2-4; d_gene: TRBD2; abundance: once; v_gene: TRBV15; CDR3aa: CATSTRTSGMAKNIQYF; CDR3nt: TGTGCCACCAGCACCAGGACTAGCGGGATGGCCAAAAACATTCAGTACTTC
j_gene: TRBJ1-1; d_gene: .; abundance: few; v_gene: TRBV9; CDR3aa: CASSGQSTMNTEAFF; CDR3nt: TGTGCCAGCAGTGGACAGTCCACTATGAACACTGAAGCTTTCTTT
j_gene: TRBJ2-5; d_gene: .; abundance: .; v_gene: TRBV7-8; CDR3aa: CASSGERAETQYF; CDR3nt: TGTGCCAGCAGTGGGGAGAGGGCGGAGACCCAGTACTTC
j_gene: TRBJ1-2; d_gene: .; abundance: .; v_gene: TRBV19; CDR3aa: CASPPWAAFCYTF; CDR3nt: TGTGCCAGTCCCCCATGGGCTGCTTTTTGCTACACCTTC
j_gene: TRBJ2-4; d_gene: .; abundance: .; v_gene: TRBV24-1; CDR3aa: CATSDPVLGIQYF; CDR3nt: TGTGCCACCAGTGACCCCGTACTAGGAATTCAGTACTTC
j_gene: TRBJ2-1; d_gene: TRBD2; abundance: .; v_gene: TRBV5-4; CDR3aa: CASRAGLAGSYNEQFF; CDR3nt: TGTGCCAGCAGGGCAGGACTAGCGGGTTCCTACAATGAGCAGTTCTTC
j_gene: TRBJ1-6; d_gene: .; abundance: .; v_gene: TRBV5-4; CDR3aa: CASSWALETYNSPLHF; CDR3nt: TGTGCCAGCAGCTGGGCCCTCGAAACCTATAATTCACCCCTCCACTTT
j_gene: TRBJ1-3; d_gene: TRBD1; abundance: .; v_gene: TRBV9; CDR3aa: CASSVHDRAMLGNTIYF; CDR3nt: TGTGCCAGCAGCGTCCACGACAGGGCTATGCTAGGAAACACCATATATTTT
j_gene: TRBJ1-2; d_gene: TRBD1; abundance: .; v_gene: TRBV11-2; CDR3aa: CASSFGAGGFGYTF; CDR3nt: TGTGCCAGCAGCTTCGGGGCAGGGGGCTTTGGCTACACCTTC
j_gene: TRBJ2-5; d_gene: TRBD1; abundance: .; v_gene: TRBV11-3; CDR3aa: CASSRSQTGGKETQYF; CDR3nt: TGTGCCAGCAGCCGAAGCCAGACAGGGGGCAAGGAGACCCAGTACTTC
j_gene: TRBJ1-1; d_gene: .; abundance: .; v_gene: TRBV6-5; CDR3aa: CASSHPLLENTEAFF; CDR3nt: TGTGCCAGCAGCCACCCACTACTAGAGAACACTGAAGCTTTCTTT
j_gene: TRBJ2-7; d_gene: TRBD1; abundance: .; v_gene: TRBV29-1; CDR3aa: CSVEEGQDYEQYF; CDR3nt: TGCAGCGTTGAAGAGGGACAGGACTACGAGCAGTACTTC
j_gene: TRBJ2-3; d_gene: TRBD2; abundance: few; v_gene: TRBV29-1; CDR3aa: CSGTGTNTDTQYF; CDR3nt: TGCAGCGGGACCGGGACTAACACAGATACGCAGTATTTT
j_gene: TRBJ2-3; d_gene: TRBD2; abundance: .; v_gene: TRBV5-1; CDR3aa: CASSISGGAATDTQYF; CDR3nt: TGCGCCAGCAGCATATCGGGAGGGGCGGCCACAGATACGCAGTATTTT
j_gene: TRBJ2-1; d_gene: TRBD2; abundance: .; v_gene: TRBV18; CDR3aa: CASSLPSSGRYNEQFF; CDR3nt: TGTGCCAGCTCACTACCCTCTAGCGGCAGGTACAATGAGCAGTTCTTC
j_gene: TRBJ2-7; d_gene: .; abundance: once; v_gene: TRBV11-3; CDR3aa: CASSRDNYGEQYF; CDR3nt: TGTGCCAGCAGCCGAGACAATTACGGTGAGCAGTACTTC
j_gene: TRBJ2-1; d_gene: .; abundance: .; v_gene: TRBV12-5; CDR3aa: CASGSPNYNEQFF; CDR3nt: TGTGCTAGTGGGTCCCCCAACTACAATGAGCAGTTCTTC
j_gene: TRBJ2-3; d_gene: TRBD2; abundance: .; v_gene: TRBV19; CDR3aa: CASSPPSYGGGGTDTQYF; CDR3nt: TGTGCCAGTAGTCCCCCCTCCTATGGGGGGGGAGGCACAGATACGCAGTATTTT
j_gene: TRBJ2-7; d_gene: .; abundance: .; v_gene: TRBV6-2/TRBV6-3; CDR3aa: CASSYPLGSAYEQYF; CDR3nt: TGTGCCAGCAGTTATCCACTAGGGTCTGCCTACGAGCAGTACTTC
j_gene: TRBJ2-7; d_gene: .; abundance: .; v_gene: TRBV10-3; CDR3aa: CAISAQFYEQYF; CDR3nt: TGTGCCATCAGTGCACAGTTCTACGAGCAGTACTTC